This TCR beta chain was profiled in a study of blood T cell repertoires in COVID-19. This table comes from immunoSEQ multiplex PCR, and its TCRdb copy is limited to in-frame clones, with some not included. The table records about 330,000 clones, over 70% of them present only once. Only one count was recorded for this clone. Germline V gene lookup returns CDR1 LNHDA and CDR2 SQIVND (reference sequence). V was cut by 5 bases and J by 4 bases, with 20 bases left in between. There are 16 residues in the CDR3. The receptor comes from a man aged 25-45 years who had recovered from COVID-19. The genes are TRBV19 and TRBJ1-2; D not certain. Sequenced input: PBMCs or T cells enriched from blood (not recorded which). The CDR3 here is CASSSKEGIWRYGYTF. DNA of the CDR3: TGTGCCAGTAGTTCAAAAGAGGGAATCTGGCGCTATGGCTACACCTTC. The variable domain in full, with the rest retrieved from reference TRBV19 and TRBJ1-2, is DGGITQSPKYLFRKEGQNVTLSCEQNLNHDAMYWYRQDPGQGLRLIYYSQIVNDFQKGDIAEGYSVSREKKESFPLTVTSAQKNPTAFYLCASSSKEGIWRYGYTFGSGTRLTVV.